This entry lists 21 T cell receptor beta chains sequenced from one sample in a study of T-cell memory formation after mild COVID-19. TCRdb re-called the 5' RACE reads with MiXCR, one entry per CDR3 protein. Of about 180,000 distinct CDR3 sequences in the sample, around a sixth were seen once. The sample comprised PBMCs or a T cell subset sorted from them (not recorded which). Source of these receptors: a man younger than 30 who had mild COVID-19 (a few samples of this study predate the infection). Cell type and time point are not known.

Only a few counts were recorded for this clonotype. The DNA of the CDR3 is TGTGCCAGCAGTCCCTGGACAGTGAACACTGAAGCTTTCTTT. Encoded protein: CASSPWTVNTEAFF. The chain has TRBV6-2 or TRBV6-3 and TRBJ1-1; tentative D call: TRBD1 (6 bases). Looked up from germline, CDR1 is MNHEY and CDR2 is SVGEGT. V was clipped by 5 bases and J by 0 bases, with 10 bases between them. The CDR3 has 14 residues.

Regarding this clonotype: Given a much more abundant clone one base away, this may be a read error. The chain couples TRBV11-2 to TRBJ1-2; tentatively, D is TRBD1 (5 bases). Trimming removed 5 bases from V and 0 bases from J, with 7 bases in between. Germline-derived CDR1 and CDR2 are SGHAT and FQNNGV. The CDR3 extends over 13 amino acids. The CDR3 DNA sequence: TGTGCCAGCAGCCAGGGAACTAACTATGGCTACACCTTC. Protein product: CASSQGTNYGYTF.

This clonotype was picked up a small number of times. The gene calls are TRBV11-2 and TRBJ2-5; D is unresolved. The CDR3 has 12 residues. From germline, CDR1 is SGHAT and CDR2 FQNNGV. Trimming took off 4 bases at V and 5 bases at J, with 8 bases between the two ends. The CDR3 nucleotides read TGTGCCAGCAGCTCAAGGTTGGAGACCCAGTACTTC. This gives the protein CASSSRLETQYF. The whole variable domain, remainder taken from reference TRBV11-2 and TRBJ2-5, is EAGVAQSPRYKIIEKRQSVAFWCNPISGHATLYWYQQILGQGPKLLIQFQNNGVVDDSQLPKDRFSAERLKGVDSTLKIQPAKLEDSAVYLCASSSRLETQYFGPGTRLLVL.

This clonotype was seen ten or more times. V usage is TRBV6-4 and J usage is TRBJ2-3, with unresolved D. Trimming shortened V by 3 bases and J by 6 bases, and 4 bases separated the two germline ends. The CDR3 length is 11 residues. Germline CDR1 and CDR2: MRHNA and SNTAGT. The DNA for the CDR3 is TGTGCCAGCAGTGAGGGCGATACGCAGTATTTT. It specifies CASSEGDTQYF.

This clonotype was counted once. The gene calls are TRBV18 and TRBJ1-4; D call uncertain. V was clipped by 3 bases and J by 8 bases, with 7 bases between them. This CDR3 region has 12 residues. Germline V gives CDR1 KGHSH, CDR2 LQKENI. The CDR3 is CASSPTREKLFF. The CDR3, as DNA: TGTGCCAGCTCACCGACAAGGGAAAAACTGTTTTTT.

This clonotype has more than one count but fewer than ten. CDR3 in amino acids: CADTAGGIYSPLHF. CDR3 sequence (DNA): TGTGCCGACACTGCGGGGGGCATATATTCACCCCTCCACTTT. The chain is built from TRBV12-3 or TRBV12-4 and TRBJ1-6; TRBD1 might be the D (6 bases). V gave up 11 bases and J gave up 8 bases, with 19 bases separating them. This CDR3 comprises 14 residues.

The chain is built from TRBV6-2 or TRBV6-3 and TRBJ1-5, with 9 bases aligning to TRBD1. The CDR3 consists of 16 residues. V dropped 2 bases and J dropped 3; count of bases not matched to a gene: 5. Germline-derived CDR1 and CDR2 are MNHEY and SVGEGT. The CDR3 protein is CASSYGTGLYNQPQHF. Written as DNA, the CDR3 is TGTGCCAGCAGTTACGGGACAGGGCTCTACAATCAGCCCCAGCATTTT.

This clonotype came up a few times. The CDR3 bases are TGTGCCAGCAGGGGGACTAGCGGGGCAGCGGCAGATACGCAGTATTTT. Amino acids: CASRGTSGAAADTQYF. The J gene is TRBJ2-3, the V gene TRBV2; 13 nucleotides match TRBD2. Looked up from germline, CDR1 is SNHLY and CDR2 is FYNNEI. V trimming: 6 bases; J trimming: 4 bases; junction bases outside the gene matches: 7. This CDR3 has 16 amino acids.

This clonotype was detected a few times. The rearrangement joins TRBV5-1 to TRBJ1-2; D ambiguous. The CDR3 consists of 13 residues. The germline V gene has CDR1 SGHRS and CDR2 YFSETQ. V shed 3 bases and J shed 2 bases, with 8 bases lying between them. CDR3 sequence: CASSWTENYGYTF. The CDR3 nucleotides read TGCGCCAGCAGCTGGACGGAAAACTATGGCTACACCTTC.

This clonotype has a count of ten or more. The chain recombines TRBV20-1 with TRBJ1-6, with 7 bases aligning to TRBD1. CDR1 DFQATT and CDR2 SNEGSKA come from the germline V gene (reference sequence). CDR3 size: 13 residues. The V gene end was trimmed by 5 bases and the J gene end by 5 bases; junction bases not matched to a gene: 3. The DNA of the CDR3 is TGCAGTGCTGTGACAGGGAATAATTCACCCCTCCACTTT. It specifies CSAVTGNNSPLHF.

This clonotype appeared a few times. The chain has TRBV10-3 and TRBJ1-2; tentatively, D is TRBD1 (5 bases). Germline CDR1 reads ENHRY; CDR2 reads SYGVKD. Trimming shortened V by 2 bases and J by 6 bases, and 10 bases separated the two germline ends. The CDR3 totals 13 residues. The CDR3, as DNA: TGTGCCATCAGTGAGAGGGGAAGGGATGGCTACACCTTC. Translated, it gives CAISERGRDGYTF.

This clonotype was found a few times. The gene calls are TRBV5-1 and TRBJ2-7, with D perhaps given as TRBD1 or TRBD2 (5 bases each). The CDR3 has 15 amino acids. V was trimmed by 0 bases and J by 7 bases, leaving 17 bases between them. Germline CDR1 SGHRS, CDR2 YFSETQ. The CDR3 DNA reads TGCGCCAGCAGCTTGGACGGGACCAGAGGTGAAGAGCAGTACGTC. As protein: CASSLDGTRGEEQYV.

The chain is built from TRBV7-4 and TRBJ2-7; D uncertain. The CDR3 loop spans 12 amino acids. The V gene lost 5 bases and the J gene lost 3 bases, with 8 bases spanning the gap. Germline V gene lookup returns CDR1 SGHVT and CDR2 SQSDAQ. The CDR3 DNA reads TGTGCCAGCAGCCCGTCCTACTACGAGCAGTACTTC. Protein: CASSPSYYEQYF.

J is TRBJ2-3 and V is TRBV7-6; D may be TRBD1 or TRBD2 (6 bases each). From germline, CDR1 is SGHVS and CDR2 FNYEAQ. The germline V and J ends were trimmed by 5 bases and 2 bases, with 17 bases remaining between them. This CDR3 has 16 amino acids. The CDR3 DNA reads TGTGCCAGCAGCAAGCCCCGGGGGCCATCCACAGATACGCAGTATTTT. Its protein product is CASSKPRGPSTDTQYF.

The table lists this clonotype with a few counts. The chain combines TRBV4-2 with TRBJ1-2; D gene uncertain. In germline, CDR1 is LGHNA, CDR2 YNFKEQ. This CDR3 spans 13 amino acids. The germline V and J ends were trimmed by 4 bases and 6 bases, with 12 bases remaining between them. Written as DNA, the CDR3 is TGTGCCAGCAGCCCAGCCGCCGAGGATGGCTACACCTTC. Translation gives CASSPAAEDGYTF.

This clonotype was found a few times. J is TRBJ2-5 and V is TRBV20-1; D not certain. Germline-derived CDR1 and CDR2 are DFQATT and SNEGSKA (reference sequence). The V end lost 5 bases, the J end lost 7 bases, and 17 bases lay between the germline ends. The CDR3 totals 13 residues. CDR3 loop: CSAPTYKIGTQYF. The CDR3 coding sequence is TGCAGTGCTCCTACGTACAAGATCGGGACCCAGTACTTC.

In this sample, this clonotype turned up a few times. The chain recombines TRBV12-3 or TRBV12-4 with TRBJ2-3; TRBD1 matches at 8 bases. Losses at the gene ends were 3 bases for V and 3 bases for J; bases not matched to a gene: 23. There are 21 residues in the CDR3. CDR3 region: CASSFGVWGRGHGGRTDTQYF. The CDR3 DNA reads as TGTGCCAGCAGTTTCGGTGTGTGGGGCAGGGGGCACGGGGGCCGGACAGATACGCAGTATTTT.

The J gene is TRBJ2-1, the V gene TRBV20-1; TRBD2 aligns across 13 bases. The J segment lost 12 bases and the V segment lost 8 bases, leaving 7 bases of the junction unmatched. The CDR3 sequence is 12 residues long. In germline, CDR1 is DFQATT, CDR2 SNEGSKA (reference sequence). CDR3 sequence (DNA): TGCAGTTCGACTAGCGGGGGGCCTGGGCAGTTCTTC. This translates into CSSTSGGPGQFF.

This clonotype came up a few times. Here the CDR3 DNA reads TGTGCCAGTCGACAGGATTACTACGAGCAGTACGTC. It specifies CASRQDYYEQYV. This rearrangement joins TRBV6-6 to TRBJ2-7, with a possible D match to TRBD1 (6 bases). Germline V gene lookup returns CDR1 MNHNY and CDR2 SVGAGI (reference sequence). Trimming left V 9 bases short and J 3 bases short, with 12 bases between. CDR3 length: 12 residues.

In this sample, this clonotype turned up a few times. V and J are TRBV4-2 and TRBJ2-7, with a weak D call TRBD2 (6 bases). This CDR3 is 15 amino acids long. Germline V CDR1 and CDR2: LGHNA, YNFKEQ. The ends were cut back, 0 bases at V and 0 bases at J, with 9 bases in the middle. The CDR3 sequence is CASSQDPGSSYEQYF. The CDR3 DNA follows: TGTGCCAGCAGCCAAGATCCCGGGAGCTCCTACGAGCAGTACTTC.

V is TRBV20-1 and J is TRBJ2-7; D gene unclear. There are 12 residues in the CDR3. V was trimmed by 6 bases and J by 0 bases, leaving 9 bases between them. Germline assignment: CDR1 DFQATT and CDR2 SNEGSKA (reference sequence). The CDR3 sequence is CSAGSPSYEQYF. The CDR3 DNA sequence: TGCAGTGCGGGGTCCCCCTCCTACGAGCAGTACTTC.